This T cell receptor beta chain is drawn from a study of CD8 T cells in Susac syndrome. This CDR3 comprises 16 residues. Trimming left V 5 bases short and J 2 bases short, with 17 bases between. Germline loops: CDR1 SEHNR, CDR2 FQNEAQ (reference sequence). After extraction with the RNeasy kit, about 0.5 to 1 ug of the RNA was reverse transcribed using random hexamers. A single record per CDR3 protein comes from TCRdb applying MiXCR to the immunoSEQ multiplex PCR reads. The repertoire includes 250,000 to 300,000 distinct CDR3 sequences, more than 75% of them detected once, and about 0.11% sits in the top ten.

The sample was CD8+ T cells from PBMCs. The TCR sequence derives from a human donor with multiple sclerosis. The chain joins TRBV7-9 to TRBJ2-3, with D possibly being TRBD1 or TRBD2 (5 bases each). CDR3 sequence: CASSQGGGETTDTQYF. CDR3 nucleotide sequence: TGTGCCAGCAGCCAAGGTGGGGGAGAAACCACAGATACGCAGTATTTT.